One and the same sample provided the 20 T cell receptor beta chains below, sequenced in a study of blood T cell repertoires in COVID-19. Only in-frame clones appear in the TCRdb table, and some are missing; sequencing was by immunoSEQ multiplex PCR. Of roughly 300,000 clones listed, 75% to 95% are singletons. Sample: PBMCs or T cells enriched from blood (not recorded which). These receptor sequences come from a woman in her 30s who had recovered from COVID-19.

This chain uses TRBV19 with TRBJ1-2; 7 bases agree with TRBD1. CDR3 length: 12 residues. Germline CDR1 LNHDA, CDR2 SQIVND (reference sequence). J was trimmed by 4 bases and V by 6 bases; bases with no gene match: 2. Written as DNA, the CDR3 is TGTGCCAGTAGGGGGACAGTCTATGGCTACACCTTC. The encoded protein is CASRGTVYGYTF.

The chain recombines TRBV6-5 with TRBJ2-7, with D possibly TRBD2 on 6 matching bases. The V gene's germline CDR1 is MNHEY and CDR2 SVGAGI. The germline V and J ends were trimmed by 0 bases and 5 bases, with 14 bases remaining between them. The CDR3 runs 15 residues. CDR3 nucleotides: TGTGCCAGCAGTTACTCTCGCGGGATTCATCACGAGCAGTACTTC. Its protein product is CASSYSRGIHHEQYF.

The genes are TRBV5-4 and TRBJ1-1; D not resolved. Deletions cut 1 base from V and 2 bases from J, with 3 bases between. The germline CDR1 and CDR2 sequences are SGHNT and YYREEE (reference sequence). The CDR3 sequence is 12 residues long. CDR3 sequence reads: CASSLSNTEAFF. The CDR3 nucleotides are TGTGCCAGCAGCTTGTCAAACACTGAAGCTTTCTTT.

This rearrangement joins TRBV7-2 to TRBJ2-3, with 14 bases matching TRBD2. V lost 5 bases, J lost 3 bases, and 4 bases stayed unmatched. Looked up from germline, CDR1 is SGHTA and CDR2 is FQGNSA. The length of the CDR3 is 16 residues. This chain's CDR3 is CASSTGTSGSTDTQYF. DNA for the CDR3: TGTGCCAGCAGCACGGGGACTAGCGGGAGTACAGATACGCAGTATTTT. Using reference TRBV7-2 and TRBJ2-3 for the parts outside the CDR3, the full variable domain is GAGVSQSPSNKVTEKGKDVELRCDPISGHTALYWYRQSLGQGLEFLIYFQGNSAPDKSGLPSDRFSAERTGGSVSTLTIQRTQQEDSAVYLCASSTGTSGSTDTQYFGPGTRLTVL.

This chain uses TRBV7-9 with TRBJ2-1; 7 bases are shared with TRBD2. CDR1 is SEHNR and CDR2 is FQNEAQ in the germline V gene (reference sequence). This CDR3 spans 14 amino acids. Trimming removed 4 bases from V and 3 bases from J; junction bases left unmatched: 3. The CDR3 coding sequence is TGTGCCAGCAGCTCCGGGACTAACTACAATGAGCAGTTCTTC. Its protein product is CASSSGTNYNEQFF.

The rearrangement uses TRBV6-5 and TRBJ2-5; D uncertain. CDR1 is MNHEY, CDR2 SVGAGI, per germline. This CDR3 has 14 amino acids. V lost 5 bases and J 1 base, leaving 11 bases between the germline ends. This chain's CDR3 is CASSPRHRQETQYF. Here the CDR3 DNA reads TGTGCCAGCAGTCCCCGACACCGCCAAGAGACCCAGTACTTC.

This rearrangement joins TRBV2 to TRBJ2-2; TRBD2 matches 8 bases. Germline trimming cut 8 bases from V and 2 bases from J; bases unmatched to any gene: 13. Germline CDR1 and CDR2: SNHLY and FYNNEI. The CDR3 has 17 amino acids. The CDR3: CASSSPGTRANTGELFF. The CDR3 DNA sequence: TGTGCCAGCTCGAGTCCCGGGACTAGGGCCAACACCGGGGAGCTGTTTTTT.

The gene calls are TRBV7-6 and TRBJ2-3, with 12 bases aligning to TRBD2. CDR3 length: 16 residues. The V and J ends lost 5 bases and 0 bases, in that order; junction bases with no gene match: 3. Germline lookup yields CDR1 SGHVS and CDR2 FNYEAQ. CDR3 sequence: CASSPTSGSSTDTQYF. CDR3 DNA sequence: TGTGCCAGCAGCCCGACTAGCGGGAGTAGCACAGATACGCAGTATTTT.

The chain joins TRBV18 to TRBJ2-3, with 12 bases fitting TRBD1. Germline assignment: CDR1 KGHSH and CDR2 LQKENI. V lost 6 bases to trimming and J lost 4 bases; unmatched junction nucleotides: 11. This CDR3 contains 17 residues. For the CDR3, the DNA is TGTGCCAGCTCGTCCCGAACGGGACAGGGGGCAGCAGATACGCAGTATTTT. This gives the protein CASSSRTGQGAADTQYF.

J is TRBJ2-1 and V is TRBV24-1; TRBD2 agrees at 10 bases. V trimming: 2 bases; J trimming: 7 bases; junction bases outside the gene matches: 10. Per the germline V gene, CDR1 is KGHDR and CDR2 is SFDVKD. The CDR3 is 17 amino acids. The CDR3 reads CATSDSGSGRARNEQFF. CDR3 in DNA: TGTGCCACCAGTGATTCGGGCAGCGGGAGGGCCAGGAATGAGCAGTTCTTC.

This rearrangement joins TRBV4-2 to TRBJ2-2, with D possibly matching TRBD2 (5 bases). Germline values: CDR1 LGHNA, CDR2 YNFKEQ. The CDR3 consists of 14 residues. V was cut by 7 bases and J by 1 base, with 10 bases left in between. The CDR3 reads CASITGKNTGELFF. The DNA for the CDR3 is TGTGCCAGCATTACGGGGAAGAACACCGGGGAGCTGTTTTTT.

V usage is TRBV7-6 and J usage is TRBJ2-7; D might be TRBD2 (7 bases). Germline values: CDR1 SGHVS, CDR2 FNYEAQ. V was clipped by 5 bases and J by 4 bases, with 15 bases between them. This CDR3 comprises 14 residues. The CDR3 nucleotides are TGTGCCAGCAGCCAACAGGGCGGGAGTTACGAGCAGTACTTC. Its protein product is CASSQQGGSYEQYF.

The CDR3 region is CAIRTGGYEQYF. In nucleotides, the CDR3 is TGTGCCATCAGAACAGGGGGGTACGAGCAGTACTTC. The chain couples TRBV10-3 to TRBJ2-7, with 8 bases aligning to TRBD1. The CDR3 is 12 residues long. After removal of 6 bases from V and 4 bases from J, the junction contained 2 bases not matched to a gene. Looked up from germline, CDR1 is ENHRY and CDR2 is SYGVKD.

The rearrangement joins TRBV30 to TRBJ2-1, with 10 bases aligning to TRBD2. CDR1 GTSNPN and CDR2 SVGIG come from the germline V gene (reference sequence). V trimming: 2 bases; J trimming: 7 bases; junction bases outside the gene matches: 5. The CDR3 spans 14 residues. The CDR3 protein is CAWSRLAGENEQFF. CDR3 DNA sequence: TGTGCCTGGAGTCGGCTAGCGGGAGAGAATGAGCAGTTCTTC. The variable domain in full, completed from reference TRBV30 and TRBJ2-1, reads SQTIHQWPATLVQPVGSPLSLECTVEGTSNPNLYWYRQAAGRGLQLLFYSVGIGQISSEVPQNLSASRPQDRQFILSSKKLLLSDSGFYLCAWSRLAGENEQFFGPGTRLTVL.

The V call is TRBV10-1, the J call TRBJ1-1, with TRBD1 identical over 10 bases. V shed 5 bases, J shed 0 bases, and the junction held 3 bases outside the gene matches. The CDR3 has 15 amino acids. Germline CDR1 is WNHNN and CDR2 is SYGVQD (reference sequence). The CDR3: CASSRDRGMNTEAFF. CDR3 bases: TGCGCCAGCAGTCGGGACAGGGGTATGAACACTGAAGCTTTCTTT.

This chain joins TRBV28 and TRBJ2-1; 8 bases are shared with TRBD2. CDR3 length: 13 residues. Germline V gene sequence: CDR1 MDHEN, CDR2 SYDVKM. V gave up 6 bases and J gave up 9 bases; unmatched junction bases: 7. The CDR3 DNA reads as TGTGCCAGCAGATTTGCGGGAGGTATTGAGCAGTTCTTC. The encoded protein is CASRFAGGIEQFF.

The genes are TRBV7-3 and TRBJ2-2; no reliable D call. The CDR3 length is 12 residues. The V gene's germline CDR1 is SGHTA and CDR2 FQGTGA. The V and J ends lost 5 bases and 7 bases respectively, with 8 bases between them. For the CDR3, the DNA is TGTGCCAGCAGCCGTTTCGGCGGGGAGCTGTTTTTT. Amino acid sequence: CASSRFGGELFF. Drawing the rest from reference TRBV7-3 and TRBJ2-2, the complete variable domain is GAGVSQTPSNKVTEKGKYVELRCDPISGHTALYWYRQSLGQGPEFLIYFQGTGAADDSGLPNDRFFAVRPEGSVSTLKIQRTERGDSAVYLCASSRFGGELFFGEGSRLTVL.

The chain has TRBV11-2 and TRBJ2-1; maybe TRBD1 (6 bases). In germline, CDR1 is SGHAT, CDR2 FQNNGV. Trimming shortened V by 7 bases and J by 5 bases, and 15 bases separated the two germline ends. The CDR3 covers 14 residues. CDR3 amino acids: CASTTSGTNNEQFF. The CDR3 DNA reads TGTGCCAGCACCACGTCAGGGACAAACAATGAGCAGTTCTTC.

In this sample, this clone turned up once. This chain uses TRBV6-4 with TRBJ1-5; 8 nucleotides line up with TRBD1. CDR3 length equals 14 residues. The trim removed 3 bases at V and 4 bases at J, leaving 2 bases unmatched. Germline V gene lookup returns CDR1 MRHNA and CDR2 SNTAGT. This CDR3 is CASSEGQGNQPQHF. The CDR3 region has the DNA TGTGCCAGCAGTGAAGGACAGGGAAATCAGCCCCAGCATTTT.

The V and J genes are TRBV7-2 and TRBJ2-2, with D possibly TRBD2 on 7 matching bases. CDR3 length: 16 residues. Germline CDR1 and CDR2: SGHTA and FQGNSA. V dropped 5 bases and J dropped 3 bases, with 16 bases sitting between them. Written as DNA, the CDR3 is TGTGCCAGCAGCGTCCCCGGGGGGCTGTACACCGGGGAGCTGTTTTTT. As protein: CASSVPGGLYTGELFF. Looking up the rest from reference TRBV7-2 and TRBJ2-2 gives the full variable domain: GAGVSQSPSNKVTEKGKDVELRCDPISGHTALYWYRQSLGQGLEFLIYFQGNSAPDKSGLPSDRFSAERTGGSVSTLTIQRTQQEDSAVYLCASSVPGGLYTGELFFGEGSRLTVL.